One and the same sample provided the 18 T cell receptor beta chains below, sequenced in a study of identical twins. TCRdb reprocessed the 5' RACE reads with MiXCR, giving one entry per CDR3 protein. Of 1.5 million to 2 million distinct CDR3 sequences in the sample, 25% to 35% are singletons; the top ten hold about 0.25%. Source material: cord blood. The receptors were gathered from a newborn girl in good health.

In DNA, the CDR3 is TGCAGTGGGAGAAATGAAGCTTTCTTT. It codes for CSGRNEAFF. The chain is built from TRBV20-1 and TRBJ1-1, with unresolved D. CDR3 length: 9 residues. Germline V CDR1 and CDR2: DFQATT, SNEGSKA (reference sequence). Deletions cut 7 bases from V and 7 bases from J, with 7 bases between.

This clonotype showed up just once. The gene calls are TRBV12-3 or TRBV12-4 and TRBJ1-4, with D perhaps matching TRBD1 (6 bases). V lost 6 bases, J lost 7 bases, and 18 bases lay in between. CDR3 length: 15 amino acids. The CDR3 here is CASSLNRARSEKLFF. CDR3 in DNA: TGTGCCAGCAGCCTCAACAGGGCTCGGAGTGAAAAACTGTTTTTT.

This chain connects TRBV7-2 to TRBJ2-3; D ambiguous. The V and J ends lost 5 bases and 2 bases respectively, with 11 bases between them. The germline V gene encodes CDR1 SGHTA and CDR2 FQGNSA. The CDR3 covers 14 residues. In DNA, the CDR3 is TGTGCCAGCAGCCCACTTGATTTCACAGATACGCAGTATTTT. Amino acid sequence: CASSPLDFTDTQYF.

This chain connects TRBV5-1 to TRBJ1-2; weak D call: TRBD1 (5 bases). The ends were cut back, 0 bases at V and 4 bases at J, with 13 bases in the middle. This CDR3 comprises 15 residues. CDR1 and CDR2 (germline): SGHRS, YFSETQ. The CDR3: CASSLGQGNRYGYTF. The DNA for the CDR3 is TGCGCCAGCAGCTTGGGGCAGGGTAATCGCTATGGCTACACCTTC.

The chain combines TRBV7-8 with TRBJ1-5; D is uncertain. Germline-derived CDR1 and CDR2 are SGHVS and FQNEAQ. The CDR3 runs 17 residues. V lost 0 bases and J 0 bases, leaving 12 bases between the germline ends. CDR3 region: CASSLATMGYSNQPQHF. In DNA, the CDR3 is TGTGCCAGCAGCTTAGCAACGATGGGGTATAGCAATCAGCCCCAGCATTTT.

This chain uses TRBV6-5 with TRBJ1-6; D ambiguous. CDR1 and CDR2 (germline): MNHEY, SVGAGI. Trimming removed 0 bases from V and 6 bases from J, with 12 bases in between. The CDR3 loop spans 16 amino acids. The CDR3 here is CASSYSRQTVNSPLHF. The CDR3 nucleotides read TGTGCCAGCAGTTACTCGCGGCAGACGGTTAATTCACCCCTCCACTTT.

V is TRBV4-1 and J is TRBJ2-7; 8 nucleotides line up with TRBD2. With V trimmed by 7 bases and J by 0 bases, 8 bases remained unmatched. Germline CDR1 and CDR2: MGHRA and YSYEKL. This CDR3 comprises 15 residues. Here the CDR3 reads CASNLVAGISYEQYF. Written as DNA, the CDR3 is TGCGCCAGCAATTTAGTAGCGGGAATCTCCTACGAGCAGTACTTC.

V is TRBV27 and J is TRBJ2-7; 10 bases match TRBD1. CDR1 is MNHEY, CDR2 SMNVEV, per germline (reference sequence). CDR3 length: 15 amino acids. Unmatched junction bases numbered 11, after V lost 2 bases and J lost 10 bases. The CDR3 coding sequence is TGTGCCAGCAGTTTAACGGGACAGGGGTTCCCGATACAGTACTTC. Translated, it gives CASSLTGQGFPIQYF.

The gene calls are TRBV12-3 or TRBV12-4 and TRBJ1-4; 9 nucleotides match TRBD1. The CDR3 extends over 16 amino acids. After removal of 3 bases from V and 8 bases from J, the junction contained 10 bases not matched to a gene. The CDR3 protein is CASSLDRGPLGEKLFF. As DNA, the CDR3 is TGTGCCAGCAGTTTGGACAGGGGCCCCCTGGGGGAAAAACTGTTTTTT.

This chain connects TRBV24-1 to TRBJ1-2; possibly TRBD1 for D (6 bases). Between the trimmed V and J ends, which lost 4 bases and 13 bases, there was a span of 21 bases. Germline lookup yields CDR1 KGHDR and CDR2 SFDVKD. The length of the CDR3 is 14 residues. Here the CDR3 reads CATSDPGQALWLTF. The CDR3 bases are TGTGCCACCAGTGACCCGGGACAAGCTCTATGGCTCACCTTC.

The chain recombines TRBV20-1 with TRBJ2-3; D tentatively fits TRBD1 or TRBD2 (6 bases each). CDR3 size: 14 residues. Germline loops: CDR1 DFQATT, CDR2 SNEGSKA (reference sequence). Trimming removed 3 bases from V and 5 bases from J, with 15 bases in between. The CDR3 region has the DNA TGCAGTGCTAGGCGACTAGAGGGGGGAGATACGCAGTATTTT. This translates into CSARRLEGGDTQYF.

The chain has TRBV10-3 and TRBJ1-2; 8 nucleotides match TRBD1. Germline V gives CDR1 ENHRY, CDR2 SYGVKD. V shed 5 bases and J 7 bases; nucleotides not matched to a gene: 6. CDR3 length equals 13 residues. The CDR3 DNA reads TGTGCCATCAGTCGGACAGGGAGCTTTGGCTACACCTTC. It translates to CAISRTGSFGYTF.

J is TRBJ2-7 and V is TRBV29-1, with TRBD1 matching 7 bases. V lost 4 bases, J lost 0 bases, and 6 bases stayed unmatched. Germline values: CDR1 SQVTM, CDR2 ANQGSEA. The CDR3 extends over 14 amino acids. In nucleotides, the CDR3 is TGCAGCGTTGGGCGGACAGGTGCCTCCTACGAGCAGTACTTC. This encodes CSVGRTGASYEQYF.

This clonotype was detected a few times. The rearrangement joins TRBV7-2 to TRBJ2-7; possible D gene TRBD1, 6 bases. Trimming took off 5 bases at V and 3 bases at J, with 14 bases between the two ends. Germline loops: CDR1 SGHTA, CDR2 FQGNSA. The CDR3 consists of 14 residues. The CDR3 here is CASSKPGTLYEQYF. DNA of the CDR3: TGTGCCAGCAGCAAACCCGGGACACTCTACGAGCAGTACTTC.

This clonotype was recorded many times. The chain is built from TRBV10-3 and TRBJ2-4; no clear D gene. The V gene's germline CDR1 is ENHRY and CDR2 SYGVKD. This CDR3 has 16 residues. The germline V and J ends were trimmed by 0 bases and 2 bases, with 11 bases remaining between them. The CDR3 sequence is CAISESVLAPKNIQYF. CDR3 DNA sequence: TGTGCCATCAGTGAGTCCGTGTTGGCGCCCAAAAACATTCAGTACTTC.

This clonotype occurred a few times. The J gene is TRBJ2-3, the V gene TRBV7-2; the match to TRBD2 covers 8 bases. The germline CDR1 and CDR2 sequences are SGHTA and FQGNSA. The CDR3 consists of 15 residues. Losses at the gene ends were 3 bases for V and 2 bases for J; bases not matched to a gene: 4. The DNA of the CDR3 is TGTGCCAGCAGCTTTGTCGGGAGGGTCACAGATACGCAGTATTTT. This codes for CASSFVGRVTDTQYF. The full variable domain, completed using reference TRBV7-2 and TRBJ2-3, is GAGVSQSPSNKVTEKGKDVELRCDPISGHTALYWYRQSLGQGLEFLIYFQGNSAPDKSGLPSDRFSAERTGGSVSTLTIQRTQQEDSAVYLCASSFVGRVTDTQYFGPGTRLTVL.

In its sample, this clonotype was seen a few times. The chain combines TRBV5-1 with TRBJ2-1, with D possibly matching TRBD2 (5 bases). This CDR3 is 11 amino acids long. The V end was cut by 6 bases, the J end by 7 bases, with 8 bases between. Per the germline V gene, CDR1 is SGHRS and CDR2 is YFSETQ. In DNA, the CDR3 is TGCGCCAGCAAAGGAGGAAATGAGCAGTTCTTC. Its protein product is CASKGGNEQFF.

CDR3 loop: CRPSRDTYSEQYF. CDR3 nucleotides: TGCAGACCTTCCCGGGACACGTACAGCGAGCAGTACTTC. The chain carries TRBV20-1 and TRBJ2-4; D is perhaps TRBD1 (6 bases). The end of the DNA aligns better with TRBJ2-7, so the J call may be wrong. The germline V gene has CDR1 DFQATT and CDR2 SNEGSKA (reference sequence). The CDR3 is 13 residues long.